The entry below describes one T cell receptor (beta chain). This sample is drawn from a study of technical replicates of blood from a handful of donors. The repertoire was sequenced with immunoSEQ multiplex PCR; TCRdb's copy has only in-frame clones and lacks some. Seen here are under 95,000 clones, around 94% observed once, and the top ten hold 0.2% to 0.3%. Per the germline V gene, CDR1 is SGHNT and CDR2 is YENEEA. This CDR3 spans 14 amino acids. Trimming cost V 5 bases and J 11 bases, with 21 bases left between them. The clonotype was recovered from a human donor in good health. Sequencing input: T cells isolated from PBMCs. The V call is TRBV11-3, the J call TRBJ1-1; the D gene is possibly TRBD1 (5 bases). The CDR3 DNA reads TGTGCCAGCAGCCCGCACTCAGGGATCAGTTTGGCTTTCTTT. It specifies CASSPHSGISLAFF.